This T cell receptor beta chain was recovered during a study of blood T cell repertoires in COVID-19. Some clones are missing from TCRdb's copy, which holds only in-frame ones; the method was immunoSEQ multiplex PCR. The sample has about 170,000 clones; about nine tenths are singletons. Trimming took 1 base from V and 5 from J, leaving 14 bases between them. Germline CDR1 is SGHTA and CDR2 is FQGNSA. CDR3 length equals 15 residues. V is TRBV7-2 and J is TRBJ1-1; D not resolved. The source material was peripheral blood. This sequence originates from a woman aged 55-70 years with COVID-19, enrolled during active disease. DNA of the CDR3: TGTGCCAGCAGCTTAGTCGACTTCCCGAGGACTGAAGCTTTCTTT. Amino acids: CASSLVDFPRTEAFF.